This T cell receptor (beta chain) comes out of a study of blood T cell repertoires in COVID-19. In the study overall: From T cells, B-cell-depleted T cells, or PBMCs came the material, which was cDNA or gDNA.

Trimming left V 3 bases short and J 3 bases short, with 14 bases between. The CDR3 loop spans 15 amino acids. Germline-derived CDR1 and CDR2 are LGHDT and YNNKEL (reference sequence). Repertoires were generated with immunoSEQ multiplex PCR, while TCRdb's copy carries only in-frame clones and drops some. The profile shows 40,000 to 50,000 clones, approximately 90% of them singletons. This TCR derives from a woman aged 45-60 years who had recovered from COVID-19. V is TRBV3-1 (or the pseudogene TRBV3-2) and J is TRBJ1-2; D remains unclear. Source material: PBMCs or T cells enriched from blood (not recorded which). The CDR3 loop is CASSQQGSSYYGYTF. CDR3 DNA sequence: TGTGCCAGCAGCCAGCAAGGGAGTAGCTACTATGGCTACACCTTC.